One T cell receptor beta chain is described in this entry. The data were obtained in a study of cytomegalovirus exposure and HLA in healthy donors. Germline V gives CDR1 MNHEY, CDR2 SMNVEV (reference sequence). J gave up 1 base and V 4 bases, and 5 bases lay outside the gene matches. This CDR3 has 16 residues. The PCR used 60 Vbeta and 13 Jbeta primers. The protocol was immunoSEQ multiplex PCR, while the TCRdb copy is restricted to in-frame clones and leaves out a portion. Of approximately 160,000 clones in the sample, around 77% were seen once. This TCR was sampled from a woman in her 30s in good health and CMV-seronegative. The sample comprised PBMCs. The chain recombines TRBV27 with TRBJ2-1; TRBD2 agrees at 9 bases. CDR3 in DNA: TGTGCCAGCAGTTCAGATAGCGGGGGATCCTACAATGAGCAGTTCTTC. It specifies CASSSDSGGSYNEQFF.